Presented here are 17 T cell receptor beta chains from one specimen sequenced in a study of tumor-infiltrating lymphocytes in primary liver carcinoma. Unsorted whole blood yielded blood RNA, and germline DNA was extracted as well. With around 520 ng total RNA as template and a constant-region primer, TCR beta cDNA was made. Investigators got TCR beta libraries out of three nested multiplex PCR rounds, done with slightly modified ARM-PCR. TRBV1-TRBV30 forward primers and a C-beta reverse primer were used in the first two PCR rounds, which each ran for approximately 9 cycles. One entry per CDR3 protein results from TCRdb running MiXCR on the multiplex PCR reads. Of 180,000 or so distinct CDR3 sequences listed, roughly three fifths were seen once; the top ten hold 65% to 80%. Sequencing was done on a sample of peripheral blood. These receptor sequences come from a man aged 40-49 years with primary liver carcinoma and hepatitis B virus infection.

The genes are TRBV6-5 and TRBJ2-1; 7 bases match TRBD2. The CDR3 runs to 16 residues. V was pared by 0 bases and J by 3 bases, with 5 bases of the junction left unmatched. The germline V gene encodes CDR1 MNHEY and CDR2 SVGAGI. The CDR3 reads CASSYSGGRIYNEQFF. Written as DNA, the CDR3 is TGTGCCAGCAGTTACTCTGGCGGGAGAATCTACAATGAGCAGTTCTTC.

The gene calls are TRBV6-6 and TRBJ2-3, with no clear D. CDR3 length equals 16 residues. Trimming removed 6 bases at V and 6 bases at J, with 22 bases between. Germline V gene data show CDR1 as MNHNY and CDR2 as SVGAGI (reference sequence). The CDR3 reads CASSPTTTPSTDTQYF. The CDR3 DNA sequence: TGTGCCAGCAGCCCTACCACCACTCCGTCCACGGATACGCAGTATTTT.

CDR3 DNA sequence: TGTGCCAGCAGTTACCCTGGTAGCGGGAACCCAGGGGGCCAGTACTTC. Its protein product is CASSYPGSGNPGGQYF. The chain couples TRBV6-5 to TRBJ2-5, with a tentative D call TRBD2 (8 bases). The CDR3 is 16 residues long. V shed 2 bases and J shed 10 bases, with 23 bases lying between them. Looked up from germline, CDR1 is MNHEY and CDR2 is SVGAGI.

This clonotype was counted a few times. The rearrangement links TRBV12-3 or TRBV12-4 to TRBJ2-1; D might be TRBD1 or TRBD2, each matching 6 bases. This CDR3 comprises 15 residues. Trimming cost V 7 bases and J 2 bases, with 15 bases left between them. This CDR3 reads CASTRGLATYNEQFF. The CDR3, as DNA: TGTGCCAGCACCAGGGGACTGGCTACCTACAATGAGCAGTTCTTC.

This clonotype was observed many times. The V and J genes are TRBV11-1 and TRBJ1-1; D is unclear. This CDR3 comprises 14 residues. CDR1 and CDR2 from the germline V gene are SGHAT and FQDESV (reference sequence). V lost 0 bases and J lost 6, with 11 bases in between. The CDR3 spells CASSLAGGPSEAFF. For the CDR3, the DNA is TGTGCCAGCAGCTTAGCGGGAGGACCGTCTGAAGCTTTCTTT.

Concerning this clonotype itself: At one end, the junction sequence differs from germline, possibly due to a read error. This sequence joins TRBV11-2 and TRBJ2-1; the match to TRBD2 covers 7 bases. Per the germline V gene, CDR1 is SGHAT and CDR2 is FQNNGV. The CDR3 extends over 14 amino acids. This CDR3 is CASSSAGNRNEQLF. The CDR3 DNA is TGTGCCAGCAGCTCAGCGGGAAATCGCAATGAGCAGCTCTTT.

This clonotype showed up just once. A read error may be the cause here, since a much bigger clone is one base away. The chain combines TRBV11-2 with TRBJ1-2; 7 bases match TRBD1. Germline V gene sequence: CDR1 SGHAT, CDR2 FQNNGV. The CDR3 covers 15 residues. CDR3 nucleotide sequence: TGTGCCGGCAGCGGACAGGTAGCCTCTAACTATGGCTACACCTTC. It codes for CAGSGQVASNYGYTF. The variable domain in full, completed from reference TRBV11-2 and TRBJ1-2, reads EAGVAQSPRYKIIEKRQSVAFWCNPISGHATLYWYQQILGQGPKLLIQFQNNGVVDDSQLPKDRFSAERLKGVDSTLKIQPAKLEDSAVYLCAGSGQVASNYGYTFGSGTRLTVV.

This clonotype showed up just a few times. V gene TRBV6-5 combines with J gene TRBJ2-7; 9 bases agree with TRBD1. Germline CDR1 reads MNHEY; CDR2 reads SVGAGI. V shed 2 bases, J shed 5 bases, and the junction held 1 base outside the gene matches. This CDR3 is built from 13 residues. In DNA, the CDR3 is TGTGCCAGCAGTTACAACAGGGGGCACGAGCAGTACTTC. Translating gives CASSYNRGHEQYF.

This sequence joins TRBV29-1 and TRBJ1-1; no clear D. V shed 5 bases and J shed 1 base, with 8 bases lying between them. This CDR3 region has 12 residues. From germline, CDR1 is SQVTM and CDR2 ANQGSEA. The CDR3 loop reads CSVSPWNTEAFF. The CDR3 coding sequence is TGCAGCGTTTCCCCGTGGAACACTGAAGCTTTCTTT.

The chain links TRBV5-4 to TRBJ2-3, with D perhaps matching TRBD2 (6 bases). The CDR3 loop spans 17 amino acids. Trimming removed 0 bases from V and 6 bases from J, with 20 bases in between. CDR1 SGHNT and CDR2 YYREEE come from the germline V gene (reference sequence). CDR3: CASSLVWTMVGVDTQYF. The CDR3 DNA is TGTGCCAGCAGCTTGGTATGGACTATGGTCGGTGTCGATACGCAGTATTTT.

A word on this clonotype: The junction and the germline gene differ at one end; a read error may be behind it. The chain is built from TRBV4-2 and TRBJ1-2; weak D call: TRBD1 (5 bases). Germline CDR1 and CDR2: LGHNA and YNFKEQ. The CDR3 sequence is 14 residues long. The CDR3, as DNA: TGTGCCAGCAGCCAAGATCTCGGGGCCGGAGGCTACACATTC. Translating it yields CASSQDLGAGGYTF.

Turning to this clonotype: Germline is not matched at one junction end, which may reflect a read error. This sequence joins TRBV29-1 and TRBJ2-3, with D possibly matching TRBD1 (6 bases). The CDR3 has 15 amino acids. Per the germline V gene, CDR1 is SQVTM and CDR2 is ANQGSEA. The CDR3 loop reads CSVRDGRGRQDRQYF. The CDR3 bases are TGCAGCGTCCGTGATGGCAGGGGCCGTCAAGATAGGCAGTATTTT.

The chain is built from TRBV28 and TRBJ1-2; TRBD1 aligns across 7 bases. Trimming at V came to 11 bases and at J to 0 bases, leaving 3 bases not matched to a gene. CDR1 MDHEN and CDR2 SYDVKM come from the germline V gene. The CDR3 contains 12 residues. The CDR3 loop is CAGGTANYGYTF. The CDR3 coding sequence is TGTGCCGGGGGGACAGCTAACTATGGCTACACCTTC.

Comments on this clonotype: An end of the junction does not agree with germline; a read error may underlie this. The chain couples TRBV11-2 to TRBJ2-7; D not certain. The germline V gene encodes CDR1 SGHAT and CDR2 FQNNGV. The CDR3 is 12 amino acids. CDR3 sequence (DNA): TGTGCCAGCAGCTCCACCATCTACGGGCAGTACTTC. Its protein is CASSSTIYGQYF.

The CDR3 nucleotides are TGTGCCATCAGTGAGATAGGACAGGGGGCCACCGGGGAGCTGTTTTTT. It translates to CAISEIGQGATGELFF. J is TRBJ2-2 and V is TRBV10-3, with 11 bases lining up with TRBD1. Germline assignment: CDR1 ENHRY and CDR2 SYGVKD. The CDR3 is 16 residues long. With 2 bases clipped from V and 4 bases from J, the junction kept 3 bases outside the gene matches.

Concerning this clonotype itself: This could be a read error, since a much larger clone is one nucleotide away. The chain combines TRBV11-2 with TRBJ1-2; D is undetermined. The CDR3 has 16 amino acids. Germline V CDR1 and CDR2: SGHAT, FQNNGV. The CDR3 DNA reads TGTGCCAGCTGCTTAGAGAGGTCAGGCCCTCACTATGGCTACACCTTC. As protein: CASCLERSGPHYGYTF.

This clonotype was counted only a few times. CDR3 protein: CASSLRQDKDTQYF. CDR3 sequence (DNA): TGTGCCAGCAGCCTCCGACAGGATAAAGATACGCAGTATTTT. The gene calls are TRBV12-3 or TRBV12-4 and TRBJ2-3; TRBD1 is a possible D gene (6 bases). CDR3 length: 14 residues. Trimming shortened V by 6 bases and J by 5 bases, and 15 bases separated the two germline ends.